This record covers a single TCR beta chain. Its antigen is currently unknown. These data are taken from a study of blood T cells in healthy people across ages. Broader study findings: Comparison with aged donors showed that long-lived donors had more naive CD4+ cells and higher diversity. Roughly linear declines in TCR beta diversity per million T cells occurred with age. Percentage of naive T cells showed a strong correlation with TCR beta diversity.

Primed by a sample-barcoded 5' primer and a J-beta primer mix, a second PCR proceeded for 7 to 11 cycles. Researchers report that a template-switch adaptor with 12 random nucleotides tagged each cDNA molecule. TCRdb ran MiXCR on the 5' RACE reads and lists one entry per CDR3 protein. Of 1.5 million or so distinct CDR3 sequences in the sample, under 55% were seen once. Germline CDR1 reads SGDLS; CDR2 reads YYNGEE. This CDR3 is 14 amino acids long. The specimen sequenced was blood. This TCR was sampled from a woman younger than 35 in good health. The chain has TRBV9 and TRBJ2-1; a weak D match, TRBD2 (5 bases). Near its end, the DNA agrees better with TRBJ2-7, so the J call may be wrong. The CDR3 nucleotides read TGTGCCAGCAGCGTAGTACTAGTTTACAATGAGCAGTACTTC. As protein: CASSVVLVYNEQYF.